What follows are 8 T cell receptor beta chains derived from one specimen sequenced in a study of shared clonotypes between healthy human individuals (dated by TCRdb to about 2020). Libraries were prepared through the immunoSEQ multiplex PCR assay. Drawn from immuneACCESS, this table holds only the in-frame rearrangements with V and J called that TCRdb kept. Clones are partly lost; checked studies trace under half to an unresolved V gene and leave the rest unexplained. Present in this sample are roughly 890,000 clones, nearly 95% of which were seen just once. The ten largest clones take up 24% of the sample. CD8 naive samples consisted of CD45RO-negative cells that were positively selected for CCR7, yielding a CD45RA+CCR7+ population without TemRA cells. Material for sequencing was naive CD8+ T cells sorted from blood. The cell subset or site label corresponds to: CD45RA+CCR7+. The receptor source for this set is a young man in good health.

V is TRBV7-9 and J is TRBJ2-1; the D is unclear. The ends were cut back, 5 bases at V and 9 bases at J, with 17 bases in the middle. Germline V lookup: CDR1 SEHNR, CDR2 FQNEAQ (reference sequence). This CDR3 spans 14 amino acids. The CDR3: CASSARTDLGEQFF. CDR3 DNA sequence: TGTGCCAGCAGCGCCCGGACCGATCTCGGTGAGCAGTTCTTC.

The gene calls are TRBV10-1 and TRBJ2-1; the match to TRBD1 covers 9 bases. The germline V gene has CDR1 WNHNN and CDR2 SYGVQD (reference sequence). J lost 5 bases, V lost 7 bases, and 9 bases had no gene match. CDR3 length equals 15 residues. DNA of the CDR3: TGCGCCAGCAAGCGAACAGGGGGCTTAAACAATGAGCAGTTCTTC. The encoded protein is CASKRTGGLNNEQFF.

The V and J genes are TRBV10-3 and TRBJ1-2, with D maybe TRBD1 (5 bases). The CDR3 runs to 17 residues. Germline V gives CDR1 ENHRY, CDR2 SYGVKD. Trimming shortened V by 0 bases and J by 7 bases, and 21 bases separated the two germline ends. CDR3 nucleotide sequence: TGTGCCATCAGTGAGTCGGGCAGGGAAGAGCCAGGTGGTGGCTACACCTTC. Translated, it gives CAISESGREEPGGGYTF.

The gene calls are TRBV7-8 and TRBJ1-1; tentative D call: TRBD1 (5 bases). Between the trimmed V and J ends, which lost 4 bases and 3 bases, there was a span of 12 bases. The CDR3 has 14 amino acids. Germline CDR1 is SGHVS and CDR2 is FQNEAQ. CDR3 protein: CASSSGRGDTEAFF. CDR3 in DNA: TGTGCCAGCAGCTCAGGCCGGGGGGACACTGAAGCTTTCTTT.

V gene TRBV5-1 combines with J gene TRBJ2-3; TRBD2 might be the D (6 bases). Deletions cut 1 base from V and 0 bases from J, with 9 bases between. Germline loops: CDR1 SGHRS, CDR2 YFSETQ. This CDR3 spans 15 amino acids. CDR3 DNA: TGCGCCAGCAGCTTGAGGCGGGGTAGCACAGATACGCAGTATTTT. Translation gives CASSLRRGSTDTQYF. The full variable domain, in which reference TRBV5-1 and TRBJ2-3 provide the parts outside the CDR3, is KAGVTQTPRYLIKTRGQQVTLSCSPISGHRSVSWYQQTPGQGLQFLFEYFSETQRNKGNFPGRFSGRQFSNSRSEMNVSTLELGDSALYLCASSLRRGSTDTQYFGPGTRLTVL.

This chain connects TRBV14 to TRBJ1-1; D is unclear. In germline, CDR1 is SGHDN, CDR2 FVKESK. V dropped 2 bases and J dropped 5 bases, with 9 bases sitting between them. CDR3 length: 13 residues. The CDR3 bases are TGTGCCAGCAGCCAAAATGAAGGGACTGAAGCTTTCTTT. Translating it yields CASSQNEGTEAFF.

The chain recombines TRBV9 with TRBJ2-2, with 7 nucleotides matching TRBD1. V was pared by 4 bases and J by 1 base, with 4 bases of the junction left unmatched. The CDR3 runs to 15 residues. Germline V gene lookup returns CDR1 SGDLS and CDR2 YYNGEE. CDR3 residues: CASSPGTENTGELFF. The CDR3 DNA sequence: TGTGCCAGCAGCCCCGGGACAGAGAACACCGGGGAGCTGTTTTTT.

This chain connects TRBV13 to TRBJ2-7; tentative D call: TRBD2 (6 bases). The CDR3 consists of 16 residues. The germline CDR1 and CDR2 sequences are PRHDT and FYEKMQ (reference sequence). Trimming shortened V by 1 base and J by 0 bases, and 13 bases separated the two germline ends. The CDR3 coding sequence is TGTGCCAGCAGCTTAGCCCTCGGGACTGGCTCCTACGAGCAGTACTTC. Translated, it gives CASSLALGTGSYEQYF. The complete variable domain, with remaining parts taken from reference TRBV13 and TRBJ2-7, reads AAGVIQSPRHLIKEKRETATLKCYPIPRHDTVYWYQQGPGQDPQFLISFYEKMQSDKGSIPDRFSAQQFSDYHSELNMSSLELGDSALYFCASSLALGTGSYEQYFGPGTRLTVT.